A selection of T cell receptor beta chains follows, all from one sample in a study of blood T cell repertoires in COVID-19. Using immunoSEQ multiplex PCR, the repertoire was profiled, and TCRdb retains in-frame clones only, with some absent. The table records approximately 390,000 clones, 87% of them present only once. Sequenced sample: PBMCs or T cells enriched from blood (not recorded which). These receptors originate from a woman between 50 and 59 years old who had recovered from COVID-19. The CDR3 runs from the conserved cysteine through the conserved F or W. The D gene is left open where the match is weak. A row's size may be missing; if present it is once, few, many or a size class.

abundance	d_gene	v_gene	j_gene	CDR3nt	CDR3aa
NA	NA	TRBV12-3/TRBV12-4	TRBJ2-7	TGTGCCAGCAAACCCGGAATCCGACCCCAAGCGGACTTC	CASKPGIRPQADF
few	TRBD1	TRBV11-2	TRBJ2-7	TGTGCCAGCAGCTGGCTTGGACAGGGATCGTACGAGCAGTACTTC	CASSWLGQGSYEQYF
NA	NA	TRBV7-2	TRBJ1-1	TGTGCCAGCAGCCTCTGGAAGGGGGCTGAAGCTTTCTTT	CASSLWKGAEAFF
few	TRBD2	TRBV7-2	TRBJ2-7	TGTGCCAGCAGAACGGGGACTAGCGGGGGCTACGAGCAGTACTTC	CASRTGTSGGYEQYF
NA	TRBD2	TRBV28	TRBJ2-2	TGTGCCAGCAGTTTATCCGTGACTAGCGGGGTTAGGTACACCGGGGAGCTGTTTTTT	CASSLSVTSGVRYTGELFF
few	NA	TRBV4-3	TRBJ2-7	TGCGCCAGCAGCCAAGACACCGGTATTGGTGAGCAGTACTTC	CASSQDTGIGEQYF
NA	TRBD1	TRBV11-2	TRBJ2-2	TGTGCCAGCAGCTTAGGAAGGGGGCGAGGCCCCGGGGAGCTGTTTTTT	CASSLGRGRGPGELFF
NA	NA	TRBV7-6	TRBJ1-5	TGTGCCAGCAGCTTTTGGTTGCCAGGAGGCGACCGCAATCAGCCCCAGCATTTT	CASSFWLPGGDRNQPQHF
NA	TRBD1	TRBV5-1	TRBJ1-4	TGCGCCAGCAGAGGGACAGGGGAAGAAAAACTGTTTTTT	CASRGTGEEKLFF
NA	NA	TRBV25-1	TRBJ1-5	TGTGCCAGCAGTCCCCCCAGTGGTCAGCCCCAGCATTTT	CASSPPSGQPQHF
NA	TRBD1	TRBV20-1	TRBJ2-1	TGCAGTGCTAGTAAGGGGGCGTTAATTTCCTACAATGAGCAGTTCTTC	CSASKGALISYNEQFF
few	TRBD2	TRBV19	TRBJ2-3	TGTGCCAGTACCGTAGCGGGGGGGCCGTTGGATACGCAGTATTTT	CASTVAGGPLDTQYF
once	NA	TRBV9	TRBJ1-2	TGTGCCAGCAGCGTAGGAGGGGGAGACTATGGCTACACCTTC	CASSVGGGDYGYTF
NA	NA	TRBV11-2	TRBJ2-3	TGTGCCAGCAGCCCGATCGCGGCTAGGAACACAGATACGCAGTATTTT	CASSPIAARNTDTQYF
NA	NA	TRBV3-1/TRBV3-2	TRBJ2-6	TGTGCCAGCAGCCTTTATAGTGATGGGGCCAACGTCCTGACTTTC	CASSLYSDGANVLTF
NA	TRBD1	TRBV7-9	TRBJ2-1	TGTGCCAGCAGCCCAGACAGGGTTAGCTACAATGAGCAGTTCTTC	CASSPDRVSYNEQFF
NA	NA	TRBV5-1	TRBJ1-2	TGCGCCAGCAGGGGGCAGAACTATGGCTACACCTTC	CASRGQNYGYTF
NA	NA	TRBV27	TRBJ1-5	TGTGCCAGCAAATGGGGGCAGGATAGCAATCAGCCCCAGCATTTT	CASKWGQDSNQPQHF
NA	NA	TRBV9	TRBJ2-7	TGTGCCAGCAGCGTACACCAGCGGAGCTCCTACGAGCAGTACTTC	CASSVHQRSSYEQYF
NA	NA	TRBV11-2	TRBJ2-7	TGTGCCAGCAGCGGCCTGAACGGGGGGCCTTACGAGCAGTACTTC	CASSGLNGGPYEQYF
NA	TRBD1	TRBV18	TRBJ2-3	TGTGCCAGCTCACCATTAGACAGGGGGTTTTGGGCAGATACGCAGTATTTT	CASSPLDRGFWADTQYF
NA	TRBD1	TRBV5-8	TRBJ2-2	TGTGCCAGCAGCTTGGGGGACAGTGCGAACACCGGGGAGCTGTTTTTT	CASSLGDSANTGELFF
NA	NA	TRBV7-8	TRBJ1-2	TGTGCCAGCAGCTACGACGGAGTCTATGGCTACACCTTC	CASSYDGVYGYTF
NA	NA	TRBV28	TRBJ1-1	TGTGCCAGCAGGAGTTTTGAAGCTTTCTTT	CASRSFEAFF
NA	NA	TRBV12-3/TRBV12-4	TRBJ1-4	TGTGCCAGCAGCGGGTTTCTGGCAGAAAAACTGTTTTTT	CASSGFLAEKLFF
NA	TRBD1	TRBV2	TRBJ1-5	TGTGCCAGCAGTGAAGACAGGGGGCCTCGTCAGCCCCAGCATTTT	CASSEDRGPRQPQHF
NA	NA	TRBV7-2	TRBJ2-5	TGTGCCAGCAGCTTAGAAGTTGCTCGTCAGGAGACCCAGTACTTC	CASSLEVARQETQYF